The 14 T cell receptor beta chains below come from one sample, sequenced in a study of T cells after yellow fever vaccination. TCRdb reprocessed the 5' RACE reads with MiXCR, giving one entry per CDR3 protein. The data contain about 360,000 distinct CDR3 sequences, roughly 6.1% of them singletons. The source material was PBMCs, sampled 5 days after the yellow fever booster vaccination. The receptor source for this set is a man aged 25 to 40 who received the YFV17D yellow fever vaccine.

This clonotype was counted at least ten times. This chain uses TRBV20-1 with TRBJ2-1; D remains ambiguous. With 0 bases removed from V and 1 base from J, the gap between germline ends came to 10 bases. The length of the CDR3 is 15 residues. Germline V gene sequence: CDR1 DFQATT, CDR2 SNEGSKA (reference sequence). The CDR3, as DNA: TGCAGTGCTAGAGATGGGCAGCAATCCTACAATGAGCAGTTCTTC. Translation: CSARDGQQSYNEQFF.

This clonotype was observed a handful of times. V usage is TRBV19 and J usage is TRBJ2-5; TRBD2 agrees at 7 bases. Germline V gene lookup returns CDR1 LNHDA and CDR2 SQIVND (reference sequence). The CDR3 totals 15 residues. The trim removed 3 bases at V and 5 bases at J, leaving 9 bases unmatched. The CDR3 DNA is TGTGCCAGTAGTATGTCGGGGGGTTTTCGTGAGACCCAGTACTTC. Its protein is CASSMSGGFRETQYF.

J is TRBJ2-4 and V is TRBV19; 7 bases map to TRBD1. CDR1 is LNHDA, CDR2 SQIVND, per germline (reference sequence). V shed 5 bases and J 7 bases; nucleotides not matched to a gene: 8. The CDR3 runs to 14 residues. CDR3 amino acids: CASSSDRVVNIQYF. CDR3 bases: TGTGCCAGTAGTTCTGACAGGGTCGTTAACATTCAGTACTTC.

The chain links TRBV30 to TRBJ2-3; D is possibly TRBD2 (5 bases). V lost 3 bases, J lost 2 bases, and 12 bases lay in between. Germline V gene data show CDR1 as GTSNPN and CDR2 as SVGIG (reference sequence). The length of the CDR3 is 14 residues. The CDR3 reads CAWSREGFTDTQYF. The CDR3, as DNA: TGTGCCTGGAGCCGTGAGGGTTTCACAGATACGCAGTATTTT. Combining the CDR3 with reference TRBV30 and TRBJ2-3 gives the whole variable domain SQTIHQWPATLVQPVGSPLSLECTVEGTSNPNLYWYRQAAGRGLQLLFYSVGIGQISSEVPQNLSASRPQDRQFILSSKKLLLSDSGFYLCAWSREGFTDTQYFGPGTRLTVL.

This clonotype turned up a few times. The chain has TRBV10-2 and TRBJ2-1, with a possible D match to TRBD2 (6 bases). Germline V gene sequence: CDR1 WSHSY, CDR2 SAAADI. The length of the CDR3 is 17 residues. The V and J ends lost 7 bases and 0 bases respectively, with 19 bases between them. As DNA, the CDR3 is TGCGCCAGCAAACGGGGGAGTCGCACAAGCTCCTACAATGAGCAGTTCTTC. Translation gives CASKRGSRTSSYNEQFF.

The table lists this clonotype with many counts. The chain links TRBV2 to TRBJ2-7; the match to TRBD1 covers 7 bases. Germline values: CDR1 SNHLY, CDR2 FYNNEI. After removal of 4 bases from V and 3 bases from J, the junction contained 12 bases not matched to a gene. The CDR3 runs 16 residues. In nucleotides, the CDR3 is TGTGCCAGCAGTGTGGAAGCCGGGACAGTTTTCTACGAGCAGTACTTC. It is translated as CASSVEAGTVFYEQYF.

This clonotype showed up just a few times. CDR3 amino acids: CASSSRGEGQPQHF. The CDR3, as DNA: TGTGCCAGCAGTTCAAGGGGGGAAGGTCAGCCCCAGCATTTT. The rearrangement joins TRBV12-3 or TRBV12-4 to TRBJ1-5; D is perhaps TRBD1 (6 bases). This CDR3 spans 14 amino acids. The ends were cut back, 4 bases at V and 6 bases at J, with 13 bases in the middle.

This clonotype turned up a few times. The CDR3 loop reads CASRRTGGESNQPQHF. Written as DNA, the CDR3 is TGTGCCAGCAGACGAACAGGGGGCGAGAGCAATCAGCCCCAGCATTTT. The chain uses TRBV2 and TRBJ1-5; 9 nucleotides match TRBD1. Germline CDR1 and CDR2: SNHLY and FYNNEI. The CDR3 contains 16 residues. V lost 6 bases, J lost 1 base, and 7 bases stayed unmatched.

This clonotype was detected only a few times. The J gene is TRBJ2-3, the V gene TRBV5-1, with 7 bases matching TRBD1. This CDR3 has 15 amino acids. Germline V gene data show CDR1 as SGHRS and CDR2 as YFSETQ. The trim removed 1 base at V and 0 bases at J, leaving 2 bases unmatched. CDR3 DNA sequence: TGCGCCAGCAGCTTGATGGGACAGAGCACAGATACGCAGTATTTT. Translation: CASSLMGQSTDTQYF. The whole variable domain, remainder taken from reference TRBV5-1 and TRBJ2-3, is KAGVTQTPRYLIKTRGQQVTLSCSPISGHRSVSWYQQTPGQGLQFLFEYFSETQRNKGNFPGRFSGRQFSNSRSEMNVSTLELGDSALYLCASSLMGQSTDTQYFGPGTRLTVL.

The genes are TRBV20-1 and TRBJ2-1, with D perhaps TRBD1 (5 bases). Trimming shortened V by 7 bases and J by 7 bases, and 11 bases separated the two germline ends. The V gene's germline CDR1 is DFQATT and CDR2 SNEGSKA (reference sequence). This CDR3 comprises 11 residues. This CDR3 is CSVPQGNEQFF. The CDR3 bases are TGCAGTGTTCCCCAGGGAAATGAGCAGTTCTTC.

The table lists this clonotype with a few counts. The junction differs from germline at one of its ends, possibly a read error. The rearrangement joins TRBV7-8 to TRBJ2-1; 8 nucleotides align to TRBD2. The length of the CDR3 is 12 residues. Germline CDR1 SGHVS, CDR2 FQNEAQ. The CDR3 DNA reads TGTGCCAGCAGCCAGCAGGGCGGGAGGTCGATCTTC. Translated, it gives CASSQQGGRSIF.

The V call is TRBV6-2 or TRBV6-3, the J call TRBJ2-5; the match to TRBD1 covers 7 bases. Germline CDR1 MNHEY, CDR2 SVGEGT. This CDR3 spans 17 amino acids. The V gene end was trimmed by 2 bases and the J gene end by 3 bases; junction bases not matched to a gene: 12. In DNA, the CDR3 is TGTGCCAGCAGTTACAACCTCCGGGACAGCCACAAAGAGACCCAGTACTTC. Amino acid sequence: CASSYNLRDSHKETQYF.

The genes are TRBV6-5 and TRBJ2-2, with D hard to call. V was clipped by 2 bases and J by 5 bases, with 12 bases between them. The CDR3 spans 15 residues. From germline, CDR1 is MNHEY and CDR2 SVGAGI. In DNA form, the CDR3 reads TGTGCCAGCAGTTACGCCAAACGAGCAACCGGGGAGCTGTTTTTT. Encoded protein: CASSYAKRATGELFF.

This chain links TRBV29-1 with TRBJ2-1; no definite D call. CDR3 length: 11 amino acids. The V gene lost 4 bases and the J gene lost 9 bases, with 10 bases spanning the gap. Germline V CDR1 and CDR2: SQVTM, ANQGSEA. The CDR3, as DNA: TGCAGCGTTGGGCTCCTCGGTGAGCAGTTCTTC. Its protein product is CSVGLLGEQFF.